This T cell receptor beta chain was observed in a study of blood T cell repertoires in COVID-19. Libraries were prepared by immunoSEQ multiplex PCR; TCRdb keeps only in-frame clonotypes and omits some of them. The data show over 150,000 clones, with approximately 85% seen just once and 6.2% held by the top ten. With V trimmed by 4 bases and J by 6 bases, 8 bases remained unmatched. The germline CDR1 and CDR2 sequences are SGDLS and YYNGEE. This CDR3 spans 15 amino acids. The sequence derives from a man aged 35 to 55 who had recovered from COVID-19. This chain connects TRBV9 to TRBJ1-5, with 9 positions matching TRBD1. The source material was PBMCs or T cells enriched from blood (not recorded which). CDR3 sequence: CASSSQGAVGQPQHF. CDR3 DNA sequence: TGTGCCAGCAGCTCACAGGGGGCGGTCGGTCAGCCCCAGCATTTT.